This T cell receptor (beta chain) was documented in a study of T-cell memory formation after mild COVID-19. The CDR3 loop spans 15 amino acids. The J segment lost 1 base and the V segment lost 4 bases, leaving 5 bases of the junction unmatched. Each CDR3 protein is one row after TCRdb ran MiXCR on the 5' RACE reads. Counted here are approximately 410,000 distinct CDR3 sequences, about 25% occurring once; the ten biggest clones make up around 12%. The chain carries TRBV12-3 or TRBV12-4 and TRBJ2-5, with 8 bases that match TRBD2. The sequence was collected from an adult woman who had mild COVID-19 (a few samples of this study predate the infection). Cell type and time point are not known. Sequenced sample: PBMCs or a T cell subset sorted from them (not recorded which). Here the CDR3 DNA reads TGTGCCAGCAGTTCGACGCGGGGGGTCCAAGAGACCCAGTACTTC. Translation gives CASSSTRGVQETQYF.